This is a list of T cell receptor beta chains from one sample in a study of T-cell reconstitution after alpha-beta-depleted transplantation in children. Each CDR3 protein gets one entry after TCRdb re-called the PCR reads with MiXCR. The data hold roughly 30,000 distinct CDR3 sequences, with 5% to 7% observed a single time. The sample consisted of peripheral blood, taken 60 days after TCRalphabeta/CD19-depleted stem cell transplant. The receptor set was obtained from a child less than two years old who had a stem cell transplant for acute myeloid leukemia, so the T cells may come from the graft donor. Each CDR3 is given with its conserved first and last residue. A D gene is named only where the DNA matches it firmly. Expanded clones are given a class, and other clones once, few, many or no size at all.

>NA|TRBV7-6|NA|TRBJ2-2
CASSPVRGTGELFF
TGTGCCAGCAGCCCTGTCAGGGGCACCGGGGAGCTGTTTTTT
>many|TRBV10-3|NA|TRBJ1-4
CAISDQGREKLFF
TGTGCCATCAGTGACCAGGGCAGGGAAAAACTGTTTTTT
>many|TRBV11-2|NA|TRBJ1-1
CASSLEGAKRENTEAFF
TGTGCCAGCAGCTTAGAAGGGGCGAAGCGGGAGAACACTGAAGCTTTCTTT
>many|TRBV9|TRBD2|TRBJ2-1
CASSVGAGVNEQFF
TGTGCCAGCAGCGTTGGTGCGGGAGTGAATGAGCAGTTCTTC
>many|TRBV6-2/TRBV6-3|TRBD1|TRBJ1-5
CASSFDRDRDWDQPQHF
TGTGCCAGCAGTTTCGACCGGGACAGGGATTGGGATCAGCCCCAGCATTTT
>many|TRBV3-1|NA|TRBJ1-4
CASSQVGDEKLFF
TGTGCCAGCAGCCAAGTCGGGGACGAAAAACTGTTTTTT
>many|TRBV4-3|NA|TRBJ1-2
CASSQGSFYTF
TGCGCCAGCAGCCAAGGTTCTTTTTACACCTTC
>few|TRBV20-1|NA|TRBJ1-2
CSAKTGRPAF
TGCAGTGCTAAGACGGGCAGGCCTGCTTTC
>medium-sized|TRBV6-1|TRBD2|TRBJ2-1
CASSGTSGAYNEQFF
TGTGCCAGCAGTGGGACTAGCGGGGCCTACAATGAGCAGTTCTTC
>NA|TRBV7-3|TRBD1|TRBJ1-1
CASSLPGRGRMDTEAFF
TGTGCCAGCAGCTTACCGGGCAGGGGGCGGATGGACACTGAAGCTTTCTTT
>NA|TRBV13|TRBD1|TRBJ2-7
CASSDRGLPYEQYF
TGTGCCAGCAGCGACAGGGGCCTTCCTTACGAGCAGTACTTC
>many|TRBV4-3|TRBD1|TRBJ1-2
CASSQEGTGNYGYTF
TGCGCCAGCAGCCAAGAGGGGACAGGGAACTATGGCTACACCTTC
>many|TRBV9|NA|TRBJ1-3
CASSVEVTVTGNTIYF
TGTGCCAGCAGCGTAGAGGTCACAGTGACTGGAAACACCATATATTTT
>many|TRBV5-1|NA|TRBJ2-5
CASSFWWSAETQYF
TGCGCCAGCAGCTTCTGGTGGTCCGCTGAGACCCAGTACTTC
>many|TRBV4-2|NA|TRBJ2-5
CASSRERREETQYF
TGTGCCAGCAGCAGGGAGCGACGGGAAGAGACCCAGTACTTC
>many|TRBV6-2/TRBV6-3|NA|TRBJ2-5
CASSYPRTYLRETQYF
TGTGCCAGCAGTTACCCGAGGACCTACCTCAGGGAGACCCAGTACTTC
>many|TRBV20-1|NA|TRBJ1-2
CSAQDKGGNYGYTF
TGCAGTGCTCAGGACAAGGGAGGAAACTATGGCTACACCTTC
>many|TRBV12-3/TRBV12-4|NA|TRBJ1-2
CASSSRRTESSNYGYTF
TGTGCCAGCAGTTCCCGTCGGACAGAGTCTTCTAACTATGGCTACACCTTC
>many|TRBV9|TRBD1|TRBJ1-2
CASSVGDSAYGYTF
TGTGCCAGCAGCGTAGGGGACAGCGCCTATGGCTACACCTTC
>NA|TRBV6-2/TRBV6-3|NA|TRBJ1-5
CASSYPQGGNQPQHF
TGTGCCAGCAGTTACCCCCAGGGAGGGAATCAGCCCCAGCATTTT
>NA|TRBV7-6|NA|TRBJ1-3
CASSIGGAGNTIYF
TGTGCCAGCAGCATCGGCGGGGCAGGAAACACCATATATTTT
>many|TRBV24-1|TRBD2|TRBJ2-5
CATSGLADPQETQYF
TGTGCCACCAGTGGCCTAGCGGATCCCCAAGAGACCCAGTACTTC
>many|TRBV20-1|NA|TRBJ1-1
CSASVAGPNTEAFF
TGCAGTGCTAGTGTCGCAGGGCCGAACACTGAAGCTTTCTTT
>many|TRBV20-1|TRBD2|TRBJ2-3
CSARDYMSTDTQYF
TGCAGTGCTCGGGACTACATGAGCACAGATACGCAGTATTTT
>many|TRBV4-3|TRBD1|TRBJ2-3
CASSQERAGQGASLTQYF
TGCGCCAGCAGCCAAGAACGGGCCGGACAGGGGGCTTCGTTGACGCAGTATTTT
>many|TRBV6-5|TRBD2|TRBJ2-1
CASSYSLAGGNNEQFF
TGTGCCAGCAGTTACTCCCTAGCGGGAGGGAACAATGAGCAGTTCTTC
>many|TRBV5-1|TRBD1|TRBJ1-1
CASSSSGGAFF
TGCGCCAGCAGCTCGTCAGGGGGAGCTTTCTTT
>many|TRBV20-1|TRBD1|TRBJ1-1
CSARTDRGNPEAFF
TGCAGTGCTAGAACCGACAGGGGAAACCCTGAAGCTTTCTTT
>many|TRBV20-1|TRBD2|TRBJ2-7
CSASTSGRTNEQYF
TGCAGTGCGTCGACTAGCGGGAGGACCAACGAGCAGTACTTC
>many|TRBV7-9|NA|TRBJ2-4
CASSPTRQGLAKNIQYF
TGTGCCAGCAGCCCTACCAGACAGGGACTAGCCAAAAACATTCAGTACTTC
>many|TRBV29-1|NA|TRBJ2-7
CSVEDRTSYEQYF
TGCAGCGTTGAAGATCGGACCTCCTACGAGCAGTACTTC
>many|TRBV5-1|NA|TRBJ2-7
CASSTTGTPPYEQYF
TGCGCCAGCAGCACGACCGGGACTCCTCCCTACGAGCAGTACTTC
>many|TRBV24-1|NA|TRBJ1-1
CATSGRGGTEAFF
TGTGCCACCAGCGGACGGGGTGGCACTGAAGCTTTCTTT
>many|TRBV11-2|NA|TRBJ2-7
CASSPRAAYEQYF
TGTGCCAGCAGCCCCCGGGCAGCCTACGAGCAGTACTTC
>many|TRBV7-9|TRBD2|TRBJ2-3
CASSLWTSGSSTDTQYF
TGTGCCAGCAGCTTATGGACTAGCGGGAGTTCGACAGATACGCAGTATTTT
>many|TRBV11-2|NA|TRBJ1-1
CASSLSFRREAFF
TGTGCCAGCAGCTTATCCTTCCGGAGGGAAGCTTTCTTT
>many|TRBV12-3/TRBV12-4|NA|TRBJ2-5
CASRPDGEETQYF
TGTGCCAGCAGACCTGACGGGGAAGAGACCCAGTACTTC
>many|TRBV7-9|TRBD1|TRBJ1-2
CASSSPDRGNYGYTF
TGTGCCAGCAGCTCCCCGGACAGGGGCAACTATGGCTACACCTTC
>many|TRBV5-6|NA|TRBJ2-5
CASSFRETQYF
TGTGCCAGCAGTTTCCGGGAGACCCAGTACTTC
>many|TRBV9|NA|TRBJ2-3
CASSVARDRLDTQYF
TGTGCCAGCAGCGTAGCCCGAGACAGGCTAGATACGCAGTATTTT
>many|TRBV20-1|NA|TRBJ2-7
CSAPQRFEQYF
TGCAGTGCTCCCCAGCGGTTCGAGCAGTACTTC